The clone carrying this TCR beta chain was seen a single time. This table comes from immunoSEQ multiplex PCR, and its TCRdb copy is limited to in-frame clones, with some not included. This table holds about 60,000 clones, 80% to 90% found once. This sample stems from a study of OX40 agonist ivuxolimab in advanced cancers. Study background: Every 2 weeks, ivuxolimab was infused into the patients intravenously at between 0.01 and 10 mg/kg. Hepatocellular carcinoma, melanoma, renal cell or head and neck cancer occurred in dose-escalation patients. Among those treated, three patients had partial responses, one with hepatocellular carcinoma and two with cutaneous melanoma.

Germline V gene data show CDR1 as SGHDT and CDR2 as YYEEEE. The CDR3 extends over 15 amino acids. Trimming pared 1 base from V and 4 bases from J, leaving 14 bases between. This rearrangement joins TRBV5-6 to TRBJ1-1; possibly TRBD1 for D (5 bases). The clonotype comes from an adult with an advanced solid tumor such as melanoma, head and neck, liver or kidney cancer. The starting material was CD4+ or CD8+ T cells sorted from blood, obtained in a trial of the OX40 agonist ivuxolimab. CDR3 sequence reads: CASSLYGGEATEAFF. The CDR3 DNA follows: TGTGCCAGCAGCTTGTACGGGGGGGAGGCCACTGAAGCTTTCTTT. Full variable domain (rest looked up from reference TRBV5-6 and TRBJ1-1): DAGVTQSPTHLIKTRGQQVTLRCSPKSGHDTVSWYQQALGQGPQFIFQYYEEEERQRGNFPDRFSGHQFPNYSSELNVNALLLGDSALYLCASSLYGGEATEAFFGQGTRLTVV.